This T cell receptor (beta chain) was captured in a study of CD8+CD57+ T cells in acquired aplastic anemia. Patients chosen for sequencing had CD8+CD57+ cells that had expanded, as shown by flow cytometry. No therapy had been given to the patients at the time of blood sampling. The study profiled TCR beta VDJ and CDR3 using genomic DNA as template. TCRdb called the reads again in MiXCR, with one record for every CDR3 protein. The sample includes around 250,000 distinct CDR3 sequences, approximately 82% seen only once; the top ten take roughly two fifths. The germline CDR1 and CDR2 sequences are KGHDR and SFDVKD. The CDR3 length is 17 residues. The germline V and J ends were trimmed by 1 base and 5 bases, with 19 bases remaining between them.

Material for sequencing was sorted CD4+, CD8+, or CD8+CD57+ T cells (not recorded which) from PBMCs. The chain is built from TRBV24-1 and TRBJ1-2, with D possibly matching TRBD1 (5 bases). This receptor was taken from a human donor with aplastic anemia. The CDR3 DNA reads TGTGCCACCAGTGATTTAACGATCTTCGGGGGAAGGTATGGCTACACCTTC. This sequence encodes CATSDLTIFGGRYGYTF.